This TCR beta chain was retrieved from a study of T cell responses to AZD1222 COVID-19 vaccine (dated by TCRdb to the early 2020s). Regarding the complete study: A total of over 230 trial participants underwent TCR sequencing, of whom about 210 had received two doses of AZD1222 and 26 had received two doses of the MenACWY control vaccine. Trial participants were enrolled by age into subgroups of 18-55, 56-69 and 70-plus years, and around 140, 26 and 57 TCR-sequenced participants, respectively, were included in these subgroups. The paper as a whole reports these results and caveats: Spike-specific TCR breadth and depth rose significantly after two AZD1222 doses compared with day 0 and with MenACWY recipients. Because no samples from the day 14 peak response were available, repertoires could be characterized only after the peak T cell response. The vaccine-associated CD4 TCRs covered the entire spike protein, and the dominant responses fell in regions 160-218 and 743-854. Nearly half of unique spike-specific TCRs reportedly recognized epitopes outside regions mutated in the B.1.351 and B.1.1.7 variants. Participants were mostly white British and included more females than males, and it was suggested by the authors that clonal diversity may have been underestimated. Conclusions about previously exposed vaccinees are limited, since just five to seven AZD1222 recipients were seropositive for SARS-CoV-2 at baseline. In the small 56-69-year group, the increase in depth fell short of significance, most likely because of low power.

Compared with germline, V lacks 6 bases and J lacks 8 bases; bases without a gene match: 19. In the germline V gene, CDR1 corresponds to MGHRA and CDR2 to YSYEKL. The CDR3 covers 17 residues, taking in both the cysteine and the phenylalanine. Only the CDR3 DNA is retained, 51 bases long and in frame from the first base. The CDR3 regions of human TCRbeta chains were subjected to immunosequencing. Per the authors' processing: TCRs in the repertoires were compared against a reference library of SARS-CoV-2-specific TCRs that had been generated with the MIRA antigen-specificity platform. Breadth meant the fraction of unique TCRs that were SARS-CoV-2-associated, whereas depth meant the fraction of total T cells that were SARS-CoV-2-associated. Using the MIRA data, each spike-specific TCR was assigned both to the spike region to which the TCR was reactive and to a CD4 or CD8 class. Log10-transformed breadth and depth values were compared by one-way ANOVA with Sidak's multiple comparisons tests. Entries here come from immuneACCESS through TCRdb and include only in-frame sequences with V and J called. Some clones fail to appear in such tables; in the studies checked, an unresolved V gene covers under half of the shortfall, and the cause of the remainder is unknown. Clonal size and the V and J genes are those of that table, whereas D and trimming came from the DNA. The sample table shows under 150,000 clones, and about 81% are seen once. The ten largest clones capture 4.1% of the sample.

This clone came up a few times. This receptor's antigen is unknown. No clone much larger than this one lies a single base away; base qualities are absent. The time point label for this specimen denotes: baseline before first vaccination. This specimen's treatment or condition label, per the study, means: meningococcal conjugate vaccine given as trial control. Vaccinee samples were obtained from the UK trials COV001 and COV002, which included a single-blind randomized controlled phase 2/3 trial of AZD1222 (ChAdOx1 nCoV-19) in healthy adults. For TCRbeta chain sequencing, PBMC samples from trial participants were taken at day 0 and at day 28 after the second dose.

The sequence joins TRBV4-1 to TRBJ1-2, with 9 central nucleotides matching TRBD1. This specimen consisted of peripheral blood, obtained on day 0 of MenACWY control vaccination. This receptor was obtained from an adult in good health. The DNA sequence is TGCGCCAGCAGACCCATCCGAACAGGGGGCGAAATTTTGGGCTACACCTTC. Its product reads: CASRPIRTGGEILGYTF.